A selection of T cell receptor beta chains follows, all from one sample in a study of OX40 agonist ivuxolimab in advanced cancers. The data were produced by immunoSEQ multiplex PCR, yet TCRdb's version contains in-frame clones alone and is incomplete. The sample comprises tens of thousands of clones, more than 75% of which are singletons, and more than 3% rests with the top ten. Sequences were derived from CD4+ or CD8+ T cells sorted from blood, sampled in a trial of the OX40 agonist ivuxolimab. All receptors come from an adult with an advanced solid tumor such as melanoma, head and neck, liver or kidney cancer. The CDR3 runs from the conserved cysteine through the conserved F or W. Each record gives: clone size, J gene, D gene, V gene, CDR3 DNA, CDR3 protein. The D gene is left open where the match is weak. Where a row states a size, it is once, few, many or the class of an expanded clone; other rows omit it.

. TRBJ1-2 TRBD1 TRBV6-1 TGTGCCAGCAGTGAAGCAAACGCAGGGGGCAACTATGGCTACACCTTC CASSEANAGGNYGYTF
few TRBJ1-2 . TRBV29-1 TGCAGCGTGGCCGGGACAATACTAAAATATGGCTACACCTTC CSVAGTILKYGYTF
. TRBJ1-6 TRBD1 TRBV11-3 TGTGCCAGCAGCCCGGGACAGGGGGGCCTCCACTTT CASSPGQGGLHF
. TRBJ1-5 . TRBV28 TGTGCCAGCAGTATCCAAGGACAGAAATTTCAGCCCCAGCATTTT CASSIQGQKFQPQHF
once TRBJ1-5 . TRBV30 TGTGCCTGGAGGAATGGGGCTGGGAGCCGTCAGCCCCAGCATTTT CAWRNGAGSRQPQHF
. TRBJ2-3 . TRBV10-2 TGCGCCAGCCACGGACTATCCCCAACAGATACGCAGTATTTT CASHGLSPTDTQYF
. TRBJ1-1 TRBD1 TRBV6-1 TGTGCCAGTCACACAGGGGGCGGCACTGAAGCTTTCTTT CASHTGGGTEAFF
. TRBJ2-3 . TRBV19 TGTGCCAGTACCCTATCTCCCTCTCGCACAGATACGCAGTATTTT CASTLSPSRTDTQYF
. TRBJ1-4 TRBD1 TRBV2 TGTGCCAGCAGTGGGGGACAGGGTGAGAAACTGTTTTTT CASSGGQGEKLFF
. TRBJ1-1 . TRBV19 TGTGCCAGTAGTCTCCAATCGGTCACTGAAGCTTTCTTT CASSLQSVTEAFF
. TRBJ1-2 TRBD1 TRBV4-1 TGCGCCAGCAGTCGACAGGGTCGTGGTGGCTACACCTTC CASSRQGRGGYTF
few TRBJ1-2 . TRBV7-9 TGTGCCAGCAGCTTAGCTAATAGAGGGTTTGGCTACACCTTC CASSLANRGFGYTF
. TRBJ2-1 . TRBV11-2 TGTGCCAGCTTTTCGTTCCGGGACAATGAGCAGTTCTTC CASFSFRDNEQFF
. TRBJ1-3 . TRBV28 TGTGCCAGCAGTTTTAAGGCAAGGTCCACCATATATTTT CASSFKARSTIYF
. TRBJ2-2 . TRBV7-6 TGTGCCAGCAGCTTAAGAAGGCAGGGGAACACCGGGGAGCTGTTTTTT CASSLRRQGNTGELFF
. TRBJ1-1 . TRBV18 TGTGCCAGCTCACCTGGGAGAATGAACACTGAAGCTTTCTTT CASSPGRMNTEAFF
. TRBJ2-1 . TRBV20-1 TGCAGTGCTAGAGGGTACAATGAGCAGTTCTTC CSARGYNEQFF
. TRBJ2-7 . TRBV27 TGTGCCAGCAGTTTAGGACTCCGGGACGGCCACTACGAGCAGTACTTC CASSLGLRDGHYEQYF
medium-sized TRBJ1-5 TRBD1 TRBV5-4 TGTGCCAGCAGCTTGGGGGGCAGGGGGAGCAATCAGCCCCAGCATTTT CASSLGGRGSNQPQHF
few TRBJ1-5 . TRBV2 TGTGCCAGCAGTGATGATCAGCCCCAGCATTTT CASSDDQPQHF
. TRBJ1-2 . TRBV11-2 TGTGCCAGCAGCTTAGCCACCACTAACTATGGCTACACCTTC CASSLATTNYGYTF
. TRBJ2-7 TRBD2 TRBV4-2 TGTGCCAGCAGCTTCGGGAGGAACGAGCAGTACTTC CASSFGRNEQYF
. TRBJ2-2 TRBD2 TRBV4-1 TGCGCCAGCAGCCAAGATAGGGGACTAGGGGCCTCCGGGGAGCTGTTTTTT CASSQDRGLGASGELFF
once TRBJ2-3 TRBD2 TRBV14 TGTGCCAGCAGCCAAGACAGAACGGGAGGGCGCACAGATACGCAGTATTTT CASSQDRTGGRTDTQYF
few TRBJ2-1 . TRBV7-2 TGTGCCAGCACTCAGGGGAGGGGTGAGCAGTTCTTC CASTQGRGEQFF
. TRBJ2-3 . TRBV19 TGTGCCAGTAGTTATGGAAGCACAGATACGCAGTATTTT CASSYGSTDTQYF
. TRBJ2-7 . TRBV10-3 TGTGCCATCAGTGATAAGGGACCCGGACTGATTACCTACGAGCAGTACTTC CAISDKGPGLITYEQYF
. TRBJ2-4 . TRBV5-6 TGTGCCAGCAGCTTGGGTTTAGCCAAAAACATTCAGTACTTC CASSLGLAKNIQYF
few TRBJ2-7 TRBD1 TRBV7-2 TGTGCCAGCAGATCTGACAGGGCCGAGCAGTACTTC CASRSDRAEQYF
. TRBJ2-7 . TRBV10-3 TGTGCCATCAGTGGCCACGACTACGAGCAGTACTTC CAISGHDYEQYF
. TRBJ2-7 TRBD2 TRBV7-2 TGTGCCAGCAGCTTAGGTAGCGGGAGTGTCGCATACGAGCAGTACTTC CASSLGSGSVAYEQYF
. TRBJ2-7 TRBD1 TRBV2 TGTGCCAGCGGGAAGACAGGGGGGACAGGGACACGCGAGCAGTACTTC CASGKTGGTGTREQYF
. TRBJ1-5 . TRBV18 TGTGCCAGCTCACGGTCGGCTAGGGATCAGCCCCAGCATTTT CASSRSARDQPQHF
few TRBJ2-5 TRBD2 TRBV7-9 TGTGCCAGCAGCTTAGGAGCGGGGCACAGTAGGGAGACCCAGTACTTC CASSLGAGHSRETQYF
. TRBJ2-7 TRBD2 TRBV5-4 TGTGCCAGCAGCTCAATCGGGACTAGCGGGATCGAGCAGTACTTC CASSSIGTSGIEQYF
. TRBJ1-5 . TRBV2 TGTGCCAGCAGTGCCGGGGCCCCTAATCAGCCCCAGCATTTT CASSAGAPNQPQHF
. TRBJ1-1 TRBD1 TRBV2 TGTGCCAGCAGTCAGGGGGCACGGAACACTGAAGCTTTCTTT CASSQGARNTEAFF
. TRBJ1-2 TRBD1 TRBV11-2 TGTGCCAGCAGCTCCATCCTGGACAGGGAATTAGACTATGGCTACACCTTC CASSSILDRELDYGYTF
. TRBJ2-7 . TRBV28 TGTGCCAGCAGTCCCCCGGACGGAGAGGAGCAGTACTTC CASSPPDGEEQYF
. TRBJ1-1 . TRBV2 TGTGCCAGCAGTGGGGTTAGACAGGCGTTTATGAACACTGAAGCTTTCTTT CASSGVRQAFMNTEAFF
. TRBJ1-1 TRBD1 TRBV19 TGTGCCAGTAGTAGGGACAGGGTCGCCACTGAAGCTTTCTTT CASSRDRVATEAFF
. TRBJ2-6 TRBD1 TRBV7-2 TGTGCCAGAGGGACAGTCTCTGGGGCCAACGTCCTGACTTTC CARGTVSGANVLTF
. TRBJ1-5 . TRBV11-3 TGTGCCAGCAGCTTAGGGGGTAGCGGCTTGGGACAGCCCCAGCATTTT CASSLGGSGLGQPQHF
. TRBJ2-3 TRBD2 TRBV9 TGTGCCAGCAGCCCCCCGACTAGCGGGAGTGATACGCAGTATTTT CASSPPTSGSDTQYF
once TRBJ2-2 . TRBV10-3 TGTGCCATCAGTGAGTCTTGGGAAAACACCGGGGAGCTGTTTTTT CAISESWENTGELFF
. TRBJ1-1 . TRBV30 TGTGCCTGGAGTGTAAGTGGGGGAAACACTGAAGCTTTCTTT CAWSVSGGNTEAFF
. TRBJ2-2 . TRBV11-2 TGTGCCAGCAGCTCCCGGACCGGCACCGGGGAGCTGTTTTTT CASSSRTGTGELFF
. TRBJ2-7 TRBD2 TRBV19 TGTGCCAGTAGCATAGGCCTACGACTAGCGGGAATTTACGAGCAGTACTTC CASSIGLRLAGIYEQYF
. TRBJ2-7 TRBD2 TRBV7-6 TGTGCCAGCAGCTTAAAGGACACACGGGGGGGCTACGAGCAGTACTTC CASSLKDTRGGYEQYF
. TRBJ2-3 TRBD2 TRBV6-1 TGTGCCAGTCTAGCGGGAGGGGGCACAGATACGCAGTATTTT CASLAGGGTDTQYF
. TRBJ1-1 . TRBV5-6 TGTGCCAGCAGAAAGAACCAGGCTACGAACACTGAAGCTTTCTTT CASRKNQATNTEAFF
. TRBJ2-2 . TRBV5-6 TGTGCCACCCGACGGACAGTGAACACCGGGGAGCTGTTTTTT CATRRTVNTGELFF
. TRBJ1-6 TRBD1 TRBV18 TGTGCCAGCTCACGGGACAGGCATGCACCCTATAATTCACCCCTCCACTTT CASSRDRHAPYNSPLHF
. TRBJ1-3 . TRBV25-1 TGTGCCACAACGGGGGTCTGGAAACACCATATATTT CATTGVWKHHIF
. TRBJ2-5 . TRBV7-9 TGTGCCAGCAGCTTAGACCTAGCAGAACAAGAGACCCAGTACTTC CASSLDLAEQETQYF
. TRBJ1-5 TRBD1 TRBV11-2 TGTGCCAGCAGCTTAGACGGGACAGGGGTACAGCCCCAGCATTTT CASSLDGTGVQPQHF
. TRBJ2-7 . TRBV7-2 TGTGCCAGCAGCACGCAAGGGGGGCCCTACGAGCAGTACTTC CASSTQGGPYEQYF